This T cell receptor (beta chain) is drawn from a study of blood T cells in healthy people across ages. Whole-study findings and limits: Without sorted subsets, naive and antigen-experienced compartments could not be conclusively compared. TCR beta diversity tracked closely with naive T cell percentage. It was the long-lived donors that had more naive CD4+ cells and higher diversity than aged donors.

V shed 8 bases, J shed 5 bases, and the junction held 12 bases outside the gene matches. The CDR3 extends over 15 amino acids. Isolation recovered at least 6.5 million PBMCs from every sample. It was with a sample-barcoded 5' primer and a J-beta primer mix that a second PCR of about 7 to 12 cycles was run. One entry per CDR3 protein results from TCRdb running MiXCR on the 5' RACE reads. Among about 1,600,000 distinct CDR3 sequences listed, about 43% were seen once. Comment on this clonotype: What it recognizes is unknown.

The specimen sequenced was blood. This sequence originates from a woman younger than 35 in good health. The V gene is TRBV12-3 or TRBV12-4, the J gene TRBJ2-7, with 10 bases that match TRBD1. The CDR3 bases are TGTGCCAGCTCTCGAATCGGGACAGGGGTGAACGAGCAGTACTTC. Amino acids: CASSRIGTGVNEQYF.